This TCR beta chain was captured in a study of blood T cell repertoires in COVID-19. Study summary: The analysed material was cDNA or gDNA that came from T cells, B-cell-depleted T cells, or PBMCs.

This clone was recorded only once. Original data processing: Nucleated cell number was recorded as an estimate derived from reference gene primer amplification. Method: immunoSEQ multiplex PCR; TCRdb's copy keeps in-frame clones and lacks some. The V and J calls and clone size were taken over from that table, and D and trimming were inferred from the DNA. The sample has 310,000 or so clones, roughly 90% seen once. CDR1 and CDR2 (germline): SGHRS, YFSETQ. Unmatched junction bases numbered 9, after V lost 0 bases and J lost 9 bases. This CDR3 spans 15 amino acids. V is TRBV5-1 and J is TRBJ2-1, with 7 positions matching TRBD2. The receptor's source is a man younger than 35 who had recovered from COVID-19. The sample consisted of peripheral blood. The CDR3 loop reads CASSLGSGGDSEQFF. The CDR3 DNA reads TGCGCCAGCAGCTTGGGATCGGGAGGAGACAGTGAGCAGTTCTTC.